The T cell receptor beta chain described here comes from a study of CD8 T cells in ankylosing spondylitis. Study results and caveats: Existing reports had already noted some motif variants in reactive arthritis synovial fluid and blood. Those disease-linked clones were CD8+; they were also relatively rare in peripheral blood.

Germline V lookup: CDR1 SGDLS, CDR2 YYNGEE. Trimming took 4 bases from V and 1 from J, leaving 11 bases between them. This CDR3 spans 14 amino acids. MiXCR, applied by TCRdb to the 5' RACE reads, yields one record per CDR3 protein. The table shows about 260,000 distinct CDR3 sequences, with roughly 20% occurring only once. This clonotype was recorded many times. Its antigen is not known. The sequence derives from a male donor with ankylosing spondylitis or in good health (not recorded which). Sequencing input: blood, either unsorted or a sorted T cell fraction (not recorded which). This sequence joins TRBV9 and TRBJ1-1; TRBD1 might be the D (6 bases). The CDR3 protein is CASSLQTGNTEAFF. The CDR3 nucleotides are TGTGCCAGCAGCCTCCAGACAGGGAACACTGAAGCTTTCTTT.